This T cell receptor beta chain was documented in a study of sequential checkpoint blockade in melanoma. Study summary: Each arm's sequence ended with maintenance nivolumab.

The protocol was immunoSEQ multiplex PCR, while the TCRdb copy is restricted to in-frame clones and leaves out a portion. The table has over 25,000 clones, roughly 80% seen once. Sample treatment: randomized to nivolumab then ipilimumab (arm A) or the reverse (arm B). Live CD3+CD8+ CD19− CD56− cells were sorted from PBMCs. This CDR3 comprises 15 residues. V shed 2 bases and J 8 bases; nucleotides not matched to a gene: 6. Germline V gene lookup returns CDR1 WNHNN and CDR2 SYGVQD (reference sequence). Sequenced material: CD8+ T cells sorted from blood (inferred from file names), taken from a patient given nivolumab and ipilimumab in sequence. This TCR was sampled from a human donor with melanoma. The chain carries TRBV10-1 and TRBJ1-4; TRBD1 agrees at 9 bases. This CDR3 reads CASSEPGQGHEKLFF. The CDR3 bases are TGCGCCAGCAGTGAGCCGGGACAGGGACACGAAAAACTGTTTTTT.